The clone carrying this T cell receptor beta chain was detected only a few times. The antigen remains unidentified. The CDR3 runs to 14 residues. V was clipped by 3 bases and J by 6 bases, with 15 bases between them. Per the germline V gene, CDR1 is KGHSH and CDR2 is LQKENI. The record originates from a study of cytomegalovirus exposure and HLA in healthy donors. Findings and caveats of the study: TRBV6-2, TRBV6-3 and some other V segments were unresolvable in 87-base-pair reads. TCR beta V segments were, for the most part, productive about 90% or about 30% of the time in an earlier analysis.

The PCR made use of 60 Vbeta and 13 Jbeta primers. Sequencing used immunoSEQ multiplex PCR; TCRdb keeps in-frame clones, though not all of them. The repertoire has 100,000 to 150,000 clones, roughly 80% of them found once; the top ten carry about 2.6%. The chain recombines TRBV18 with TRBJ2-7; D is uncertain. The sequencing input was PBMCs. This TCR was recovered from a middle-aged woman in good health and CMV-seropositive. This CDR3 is CASSPYQDGSEQYF. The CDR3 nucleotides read TGTGCCAGCTCACCTTACCAGGATGGCTCCGAGCAGTACTTC.